This T cell receptor (beta chain) was sequenced during a study of blood T cells in healthy people across ages. Using a J-beta primer mix together with a sample-barcoded 5' primer, a second PCR was run for roughly 6 to 12 cycles. Every cDNA molecule bore a tag from a template-switch adaptor containing 12 random nucleotides. TCRdb independently ran MiXCR on the 5' RACE reads; one entry per CDR3 protein. The sample has over a million distinct CDR3 sequences; 40% to 45% are singletons. The CDR3 loop spans 14 amino acids. V was trimmed by 3 bases and J by 3 bases, leaving 7 bases between them. Germline V gene sequence: CDR1 SGDLS, CDR2 YYNGEE.

This clonotype was obtained from a woman aged 18-29 years in good health. V is TRBV9 and J is TRBJ1-6; D gene unclear. Sequencing was done on a sample of blood. Written as DNA, the CDR3 is TGTGCCAGCAGCGACTTAAGCTATAATTCACCCCTCCACTTT. This encodes CASSDLSYNSPLHF. Full variable domain (remainder filled in from reference TRBV9 and TRBJ1-6): DSGVTQTPKHLITATGQRVTLRCSPRSGDLSVYWYQQSLDQGLQFLIQYYNGEERAKGNILERFSAQQFPDLHSELNLSSLELGDSALYFCASSDLSYNSPLHFGNGTRLTVT.